The 21 T cell receptor beta chains below come from one sample, sequenced in a study of HIV-infected children after antiretroviral therapy interruption. Unique molecular identifiers were included in an RNA-based 3' RACE TCR library. TCRdb re-called the 3' RACE reads with MiXCR, one entry per CDR3 protein. This sample yields approximately 96,000 distinct CDR3 sequences, of which 5.5% to 8.5% are seen a single time; 0.85% to 1.3% belongs to the top ten. The treatment is: PENTA 11 planned treatment interruption arm or continuous ART arm. Sequencing used CD45RA+ CD4+ T cells from PBMCs, pooled from several time points, obtained from a donor given antiretroviral therapy, either interrupted or continuous. Subset: naive CD4+ CD45RA+ CD45RO- T cells. These receptors were collected from a pool of human donors with HIV.

In its sample, this clonotype was seen many times. V gene TRBV4-2 combines with J gene TRBJ2-6; the D gene is possibly TRBD1 (6 bases). The CDR3 has 20 residues. From germline, CDR1 is LGHNA and CDR2 YNFKEQ. V was shortened by 3 bases and J by 2 bases, with 23 bases between the two germline ends. The CDR3 DNA sequence: TGTGCCAGCAGCCACGGCGCCGGGACACCAGACGGGCCTGGGGCCAACGTCCTGACTTTC. This gives the protein CASSHGAGTPDGPGANVLTF.

In this sample, this clonotype turned up a few times. V gene TRBV12-5 combines with J gene TRBJ1-6; D may be TRBD1 (5 bases). Germline V gives CDR1 LGHNT, CDR2 FRNRAP. The CDR3 contains 16 residues. V was shortened by 6 bases and J by 4 bases, with 16 bases between the two germline ends. DNA for the CDR3: TGTGCTAGTGGGACATTTTCGGGGCAATATAATTCACCCCTCCACTTT. It translates to CASGTFSGQYNSPLHF.

This clonotype was observed many times. The chain is built from TRBV19 and TRBJ1-2, with D hard to call. The CDR3 has 13 residues. V gave up 5 bases and J gave up 7 bases, with 14 bases separating them. Per germline, CDR1 LNHDA and CDR2 SQIVND (reference sequence). The CDR3 spells CASSFLGGLGYTF. CDR3 nucleotide sequence: TGTGCCAGTAGTTTCCTAGGAGGCCTTGGCTACACCTTC.

This clonotype has at least ten counts. V is TRBV28 and J is TRBJ2-7; D possibly corresponds to TRBD2 (5 bases). Germline V CDR1 and CDR2: MDHEN, SYDVKM. The CDR3 contains 14 residues. V lost 5 bases to trimming and J lost 1 base, with 12 bases between them. The CDR3 region is CASSPSWRSYEQYF. The CDR3 DNA reads as TGTGCCAGCAGTCCCTCGTGGAGGTCCTACGAGCAGTACTTC.

This clonotype was detected only a few times. The chain combines TRBV5-1 with TRBJ1-6; TRBD1 matches at 7 bases. V shed 1 base, J shed 7 bases, and the junction held 8 bases outside the gene matches. The CDR3 is 16 residues long. The germline gives CDR1 SGHRS, CDR2 YFSETQ. CDR3 region: CASSLLTGDSNSPLHF. The CDR3 DNA reads TGCGCCAGCAGCTTGCTCACAGGGGATTCGAATTCACCCCTCCACTTT.

This clonotype was found many times. V and J are TRBV7-9 and TRBJ1-2; no clear D gene. The CDR3 is made up of 14 amino acids. The germline gives CDR1 SEHNR, CDR2 FQNEAQ (reference sequence). Between the trimmed V and J ends, which lost 5 bases and 8 bases, there was a span of 18 bases. The CDR3 DNA reads as TGTGCCAGCAGCGAGAATCCGGGTCGGTCGGGCTACACCTTC. This sequence encodes CASSENPGRSGYTF.

This clonotype came up many times. V usage is TRBV10-3 and J usage is TRBJ2-7, with TRBD2 matching over 7 bases. The CDR3 is 13 amino acids. Germline trimming cut 3 bases from V and 3 bases from J; bases unmatched to any gene: 2. Germline V gene data show CDR1 as ENHRY and CDR2 as SYGVKD. DNA for the CDR3: TGTGCCATCAGTGATCGGGGGGACTACGAGCAGTACTTC. Translated: CAISDRGDYEQYF.

In this sample, this clonotype turned up a few times. The V call is TRBV12-5, the J call TRBJ1-1; D is unclear. Germline CDR1 and CDR2: LGHNT and FRNRAP. Trimming took 4 bases from V and 5 from J, leaving 17 bases between them. The length of the CDR3 is 15 residues. The CDR3 reads CASGSTGHSKTEAFF. The CDR3 DNA reads as TGTGCTAGTGGTTCGACGGGCCATTCTAAGACTGAAGCTTTCTTT.

A few counts support this clonotype. The chain joins TRBV12-3 or TRBV12-4 to TRBJ2-6; TRBD1 matches at 11 bases. The CDR3 loop spans 18 amino acids. V was clipped by 8 bases and J by 0 bases; unmatched bases: 9. In DNA, the CDR3 is TGTGCCAGCTTCCGAGGGGGGACAGGGGGCTCTGGGGCCAACGTCCTGACTTTC. Its protein is CASFRGGTGGSGANVLTF.

This clonotype showed up just a few times. The chain carries TRBV12-3 or TRBV12-4 and TRBJ1-3; D is ambiguous. The CDR3 has 14 amino acids. Trimming pared 3 bases from V and 3 bases from J, leaving 9 bases between. CDR3 protein: CASSFAGFGNTIYF. CDR3 sequence (DNA): TGTGCCAGCAGTTTTGCGGGGTTTGGAAACACCATATATTTT.

The table lists this clonotype with many counts. The DNA of the CDR3 is TGCAGCGTTGAAACACAGGGAAGCGCAGATACGCAGTATTTT. Encoded protein: CSVETQGSADTQYF. This rearrangement joins TRBV29-1 to TRBJ2-3; maybe TRBD1 (6 bases). The V end was cut by 2 bases, the J end by 4 bases, with 13 bases between. From germline, CDR1 is SQVTM and CDR2 ANQGSEA. The CDR3 is 14 residues long.

In this sample, this clonotype turned up many times. Here the CDR3 reads CASSYGILQGRDTQYF. CDR3 nucleotides: TGTGCCAGCAGTTATGGGATATTACAGGGTAGAGATACGCAGTATTTT. The chain uses TRBV6-5 and TRBJ2-3; a weak D match, TRBD1 (6 bases). The germline V gene encodes CDR1 MNHEY and CDR2 SVGAGI. The V end lost 3 bases, the J end lost 5 bases, and 18 bases lay between the germline ends. This CDR3 spans 16 amino acids.

This clonotype was seen more than once but under ten times. The chain employs TRBV10-3 and TRBJ2-7; tentative D call: TRBD1 (5 bases). There are 14 residues in the CDR3. With 4 bases removed from V and 2 bases from J, the gap between germline ends came to 12 bases. Germline V gene lookup returns CDR1 ENHRY and CDR2 SYGVKD. CDR3 bases: TGTGCCATCAGTGTAGAGGACAATCCCTACGAGCAGTACTTC. Its protein product is CAISVEDNPYEQYF.

The chain recombines TRBV20-1 with TRBJ1-1; D perhaps matches TRBD1 (5 bases). The germline CDR1 and CDR2 sequences are DFQATT and SNEGSKA (reference sequence). The CDR3 contains 15 residues. V was clipped by 4 bases and J by 0 bases, with 15 bases between them. The CDR3 spells CSANSRQPLNTEAFF. The CDR3 region has the DNA TGCAGTGCTAATTCCAGACAGCCCTTGAACACTGAAGCTTTCTTT.

In the case of this clonotype: One end of the junction does not line up with germline, which may come from a read error. V and J are TRBV5-1 and TRBJ2-3; 8 positions agree with TRBD2. Germline V lookup: CDR1 SGHRS, CDR2 YFSETQ. This CDR3 has 16 residues. Here the CDR3 DNA reads TGCGCCAGCAGCTTGGATAGCGGGGAGGCCGGAGATACGCAATATTTT. Residues: CASSLDSGEAGDTQYF. The entire variable domain, with the rest obtained from reference TRBV5-1 and TRBJ2-3, is as follows: KAGVTQTPRYLIKTRGQQVTLSCSPISGHRSVSWYQQTPGQGLQFLFEYFSETQRNKGNFPGRFSGRQFSNSRSEMNVSTLELGDSALYLCASSLDSGEAGDTQYFGPGTRLTVL.

Ten or more counts support this clonotype. The chain has TRBV3-1 and TRBJ1-6; D unresolved. Per the germline V gene, CDR1 is LGHDT and CDR2 is YNNKEL (reference sequence). With 4 bases removed from V and 5 bases from J, the gap between germline ends came to 12 bases. The CDR3 length is 15 residues. The CDR3 DNA reads as TGTGCCAGCAGCCGAGGACCGTCCGATAATTCACCCCTCCACTTT. Encoded protein: CASSRGPSDNSPLHF.

This clonotype was recorded at least ten times. V gene TRBV20-1 combines with J gene TRBJ2-3; 8 positions match TRBD1. The V gene's germline CDR1 is DFQATT and CDR2 SNEGSKA (reference sequence). CDR3 length equals 14 residues. J was trimmed by 6 bases and V by 5 bases; bases with no gene match: 10. CDR3 protein: CSAYGDRSMDTQYF. The CDR3 coding sequence is TGCAGTGCTTACGGGGACAGGTCAATGGATACGCAGTATTTT.

This clonotype was seen at least ten times. At one boundary the junction diverges from the germline segment, which might be a read error. CDR3 in DNA: TGTGCCAGCAGTATGAGGGGTGACACAGAAGTCTTCTTT. As protein: CASSMRGDTEVFF. This chain links TRBV19 with TRBJ1-1; tentatively, D is TRBD1 (5 bases). CDR1 LNHDA and CDR2 SQIVND come from the germline V gene (reference sequence). This CDR3 contains 13 residues.

This clonotype has a count of ten or more. This chain connects TRBV5-1 to TRBJ1-3; D gene unclear. The CDR3 extends over 13 amino acids. Germline-derived CDR1 and CDR2 are SGHRS and YFSETQ. V lost 0 bases, J lost 4 bases, and 5 bases lay in between. The CDR3 region is CASSLEPGNTIYF. CDR3 bases: TGCGCCAGCAGCTTGGAACCAGGAAACACCATATATTTT.

This clonotype has just a few counts. This sequence joins TRBV19 and TRBJ2-2; TRBD1 matches 8 bases. From germline, CDR1 is LNHDA and CDR2 SQIVND (reference sequence). CDR3 length equals 15 residues. V lost 8 bases to trimming and J lost 2 bases; unmatched junction nucleotides: 7. The CDR3 loop is CASALDRGNTGELFF. CDR3 DNA: TGTGCCAGTGCCCTCGACAGGGGCAACACCGGGGAGCTGTTTTTT.

J is TRBJ1-2 and V is TRBV7-9, with D hard to call. Germline V gives CDR1 SEHNR, CDR2 FQNEAQ (reference sequence). The CDR3 extends over 15 amino acids. The germline V and J ends were trimmed by 0 bases and 4 bases, with 12 bases remaining between them. CDR3 DNA sequence: TGTGCCAGCAGCTTAGCTGAGTTGGGGTCCTATGGCTACACCTTC. As protein: CASSLAELGSYGYTF.